A selection of T cell receptor beta chains follows, all from one sample in a study of T cells in Graves' hyperthyroidism and ophthalmopathy. TCRdb re-analysed the multiplex PCR reads in MiXCR, keeping a single row per CDR3 protein. The sample has under 450,000 distinct CDR3 sequences; approximately 15% are singletons. Sequenced input: blood. The receptors were sampled from a man aged 25-45 years with Graves' hyperthyroidism that later progressed to Graves' ophthalmopathy. The CDR3 runs from the conserved cysteine through the conserved F or W. Fields, in order: D gene, V gene, J gene, clone size, CDR3 protein, CDR3 DNA. The D gene is left open where the match is weak. Expanded clones are given a class, and other clones once, few, many or no size at all.

D gene: -
V gene: TRBV2
J gene: TRBJ2-7
clone size: -
CDR3 protein: CASSEAPVEAYEQYF
CDR3 DNA: TGTGCCAGCAGTGAAGCGCCAGTAGAGGCCTACGAGCAGTACTTC

D gene: -
V gene: TRBV9
J gene: TRBJ1-6
clone size: -
CDR3 protein: CASSLRGREDSPLHF
CDR3 DNA: TGTGCCAGCAGCCTAAGGGGACGGGAGGATTCACCCCTCCACTTT

D gene: -
V gene: TRBV6-1
J gene: TRBJ2-7
clone size: -
CDR3 protein: CASSDSLSYEQYF
CDR3 DNA: TGTGCCAGCAGTGACAGTCTCTCCTACGAGCAGTACTTC

D gene: -
V gene: TRBV5-8
J gene: TRBJ1-2
clone size: few
CDR3 protein: CASSLGVQVYGYTF
CDR3 DNA: TGTGCCAGCAGCCTGGGGGTCCAGGTCTATGGCTACACCTTC

D gene: -
V gene: TRBV28
J gene: TRBJ1-5
clone size: once
CDR3 protein: CASSQEEGNQPQHF
CDR3 DNA: TGCGCCAGCAGCCAAGAAGAGGGAAATCAGCCCCAGCATTTT

D gene: -
V gene: TRBV11-2
J gene: TRBJ2-1
clone size: many
CDR3 protein: CASSPRDGSYNEQFF
CDR3 DNA: TGTGCCAGCAGCCCTAGGGACGGATCTTACAATGAGCAGTTCTTC

D gene: TRBD1
V gene: TRBV29-1
J gene: TRBJ1-2
clone size: -
CDR3 protein: CSVKGANYGYTF
CDR3 DNA: TGCAGCGTTAAGGGGGCGAACTATGGCTACACCTTC

D gene: -
V gene: TRBV7-9
J gene: TRBJ2-5
clone size: few
CDR3 protein: CASSLAGGYGTQYF
CDR3 DNA: TGTGCCAGCAGCTTAGCCGGGGGCTATGGGACCCAGTACTTC

D gene: TRBD1
V gene: TRBV7-6
J gene: TRBJ1-2
clone size: many
CDR3 protein: CASSQFRTGGEGYTF
CDR3 DNA: TGTGCCAGCAGCCAATTTCGGACAGGGGGCGAGGGCTACACCTTC

D gene: -
V gene: TRBV20-1
J gene: TRBJ1-3
clone size: many
CDR3 protein: CSARDNDWGNTIYF
CDR3 DNA: TGCAGTGCTAGAGATAATGATTGGGGAAACACCATATATTTT

D gene: -
V gene: TRBV7-9
J gene: TRBJ2-7
clone size: many
CDR3 protein: CASSKRPTYEQYF
CDR3 DNA: TGTGCCAGCAGCAAAAGACCAACCTACGAGCAGTACTTC